A selection of T cell receptor beta chains follows, all from one sample in a study of PD-1 blockade in classical Hodgkin lymphoma. TCRdb's table, derived via immunoSEQ multiplex PCR, lists solely in-frame clones and lacks some. The sample lists around 29,000 clones, around 80% occurring once. The specimen comprised CD4+ T cells from blood, sampled before the fourth cycle of nivolumab. The receptor source for this set is a human donor with classical Hodgkin lymphoma. CDR3s include the opening cysteine and the closing phenylalanine or tryptophan. Each record gives: D gene, clone size, J gene, V gene, CDR3 length, CDR3 protein, CDR3 DNA. A D gene is named only where the DNA matches it firmly. For some rows the clone size is stated as once, few or many, or as a class when expanded; others skip it.

D gene: -
clone size: -
J gene: TRBJ2-3
V gene: TRBV18
CDR3 length: 15
CDR3 protein: CASSPNGAILDTQYF
CDR3 DNA: TGTGCCAGCTCACCAAATGGGGCGATATTAGATACGCAGTATTTT

D gene: TRBD1
clone size: -
J gene: TRBJ2-2
V gene: TRBV5-1
CDR3 length: 14
CDR3 protein: CASRQDRDTGELFF
CDR3 DNA: TGCGCCAGCAGGCAAGACAGGGACACCGGGGAGCTGTTTTTT

D gene: TRBD2
clone size: -
J gene: TRBJ2-5
V gene: TRBV5-1
CDR3 length: 16
CDR3 protein: CASSLGSGGAVETQYF
CDR3 DNA: TGCGCCAGCAGCTTGGGTAGCGGGGGGGCGGTGGAGACCCAGTACTTC

D gene: TRBD1
clone size: -
J gene: TRBJ1-4
V gene: TRBV28
CDR3 length: 13
CDR3 protein: CASSRGQVEKLFF
CDR3 DNA: TGTGCCAGCTCCAGGGGGCAGGTTGAAAAACTGTTTTTT

D gene: TRBD1
clone size: -
J gene: TRBJ1-2
V gene: TRBV4-2
CDR3 length: 15
CDR3 protein: CASSFQPGTAYGYTF
CDR3 DNA: TGTGCCAGCAGCTTTCAGCCTGGGACAGCCTATGGCTACACCTTC

D gene: -
clone size: once
J gene: TRBJ1-1
V gene: TRBV6-1
CDR3 length: 15
CDR3 protein: CASAIGKRQNTEAFF
CDR3 DNA: TGTGCCAGCGCTATCGGTAAGAGACAGAACACTGAAGCTTTCTTT

D gene: -
clone size: -
J gene: TRBJ2-7
V gene: TRBV5-1
CDR3 length: 14
CDR3 protein: CASSSGLSSYEQYF
CDR3 DNA: TGCGCCAGCAGCTCAGGACTGAGCTCCTACGAGCAGTACTTC

D gene: -
clone size: -
J gene: TRBJ1-1
V gene: TRBV5-1
CDR3 length: 14
CDR3 protein: CASSYAGGGTEAFF
CDR3 DNA: TGCGCCAGCAGCTACGCGGGAGGTGGAACTGAAGCTTTCTTT

D gene: -
clone size: -
J gene: TRBJ2-1
V gene: TRBV7-5
CDR3 length: 15
CDR3 protein: CVRSLDGKPYNEQFF
CDR3 DNA: TGTGTCAGAAGCTTAGACGGGAAGCCCTACAATGAGCAGTTCTTC

D gene: TRBD2
clone size: -
J gene: TRBJ2-2
V gene: TRBV2
CDR3 length: 16
CDR3 protein: CASRLAGAQNTGELFF
CDR3 DNA: TGTGCCAGTCGACTAGCGGGGGCGCAGAACACCGGGGAGCTGTTTTTT

D gene: -
clone size: -
J gene: TRBJ1-6
V gene: TRBV4-1
CDR3 length: 15
CDR3 protein: CASSQEFQSTSPLHF
CDR3 DNA: TGCGCCAGCAGCCAAGAATTCCAGTCTACTTCACCCCTCCACTTT

D gene: TRBD1
clone size: -
J gene: TRBJ1-4
V gene: TRBV19
CDR3 length: 16
CDR3 protein: CASSTRGTGVAEKLFF
CDR3 DNA: TGTGCCAGTAGTACCCGGGGGACAGGGGTCGCCGAAAAACTGTTTTTT

D gene: -
clone size: once
J gene: TRBJ2-3
V gene: TRBV5-1
CDR3 length: 12
CDR3 protein: CASSLDVPTQYF
CDR3 DNA: TGCGCCAGCAGCTTGGATGTCCCGACGCAGTATTTT

D gene: TRBD1
clone size: -
J gene: TRBJ2-1
V gene: TRBV6-5
CDR3 length: 16
CDR3 protein: CASSYLGTGRANEQFF
CDR3 DNA: TGTGCCAGCAGTTACCTCGGGACAGGGAGGGCCAATGAGCAGTTCTTC

D gene: -
clone size: -
J gene: TRBJ2-7
V gene: TRBV5-1
CDR3 length: 15
CDR3 protein: CASRIGPGGLSEQYF
CDR3 DNA: TGCGCCAGCAGAATTGGGCCAGGGGGGTTATCCGAGCAGTACTTC

D gene: TRBD1
clone size: -
J gene: TRBJ1-6
V gene: TRBV6-6
CDR3 length: 15
CDR3 protein: CASSPGGTGNSPLHF
CDR3 DNA: TGTGCCAGCAGTCCCGGAGGGACAGGGAATTCACCCCTCCACTTT

D gene: -
clone size: few
J gene: TRBJ2-5
V gene: TRBV6-1
CDR3 length: 13
CDR3 protein: CASSPSGQETQYF
CDR3 DNA: TGTGCCAGCAGTCCCTCGGGGCAAGAGACCCAGTACTTC

D gene: -
clone size: -
J gene: TRBJ1-4
V gene: TRBV7-9
CDR3 length: 16
CDR3 protein: CASSLASLGVLEKLFF
CDR3 DNA: TGTGCCAGCAGCTTAGCGTCACTGGGAGTACTAGAAAAACTGTTTTTT

D gene: TRBD2
clone size: -
J gene: TRBJ2-7
V gene: TRBV7-8
CDR3 length: 15
CDR3 protein: CASSLVSGGAYEQYF
CDR3 DNA: TGTGCCAGCAGCTTAGTTAGCGGGGGAGCCTACGAGCAGTACTTC

D gene: -
clone size: -
J gene: TRBJ2-2
V gene: TRBV14
CDR3 length: 17
CDR3 protein: CASSQDPGLFRIGELFF
CDR3 DNA: TGTGCCAGCAGCCAAGATCCAGGGTTATTCCGGATCGGGGAGCTGTTTTTT

D gene: TRBD1
clone size: -
J gene: TRBJ1-2
V gene: TRBV7-8
CDR3 length: 12
CDR3 protein: CASSFPGGSYTF
CDR3 DNA: TGTGCCAGCAGCTTCCCAGGGGGGAGCTACACCTTC

D gene: -
clone size: -
J gene: TRBJ2-1
V gene: TRBV5-1
CDR3 length: 15
CDR3 protein: CASSLVAGAYNEQFF
CDR3 DNA: TGCGCCAGCAGCTTGGTGGCAGGAGCTTACAATGAGCAGTTCTTC

D gene: TRBD1
clone size: -
J gene: TRBJ1-5
V gene: TRBV11-2
CDR3 length: 16
CDR3 protein: CASSPGGQGEDQPQHF
CDR3 DNA: TGTGCCAGCAGCCCTGGGGGACAGGGGGAGGATCAGCCCCAGCATTTT

D gene: -
clone size: -
J gene: TRBJ2-1
V gene: TRBV28
CDR3 length: 16
CDR3 protein: CASRFSGVSSYNEQFF
CDR3 DNA: TGTGCCAGCAGGTTTTCCGGGGTCAGCTCCTACAATGAGCAGTTCTTC

D gene: -
clone size: -
J gene: TRBJ1-2
V gene: TRBV27
CDR3 length: 13
CDR3 protein: CASSWGGDYGYTF
CDR3 DNA: TGTGCCAGCAGTTGGGGCGGAGACTATGGCTACACCTTC

D gene: TRBD2
clone size: -
J gene: TRBJ2-3
V gene: TRBV5-5
CDR3 length: 15
CDR3 protein: CASSLRLADADTQYF
CDR3 DNA: TGTGCCAGCAGCTTACGACTAGCGGATGCAGATACGCAGTATTTT

D gene: TRBD1
clone size: few
J gene: TRBJ1-2
V gene: TRBV7-8
CDR3 length: 17
CDR3 protein: CASSLVSTAGQGDGYTF
CDR3 DNA: TGTGCCAGCAGCTTAGTTTCAACGGCGGGACAGGGGGATGGCTACACCTTC

D gene: -
clone size: -
J gene: TRBJ2-3
V gene: TRBV5-1
CDR3 length: 15
CDR3 protein: CASSLDGGSTDTQYF
CDR3 DNA: TGCGCCAGCAGCTTGGATGGCGGGAGCACAGATACGCAGTATTTT

D gene: TRBD1
clone size: -
J gene: TRBJ2-5
V gene: TRBV7-7
CDR3 length: 12
CDR3 protein: CASSAGGETQYF
CDR3 DNA: TGTGCCAGCAGCGCAGGGGGAGAGACCCAGTACTTC

D gene: -
clone size: -
J gene: TRBJ2-1
V gene: TRBV9
CDR3 length: 13
CDR3 protein: CASSGAPYNEQFF
CDR3 DNA: TGTGCCAGCTCAGGGGCTCCCTACAATGAGCAGTTCTTC

D gene: TRBD1
clone size: -
J gene: TRBJ2-1
V gene: TRBV29-1
CDR3 length: 14
CDR3 protein: CSAVAWTGANEQFF
CDR3 DNA: TGCAGCGCAGTTGCCTGGACAGGGGCTAATGAGCAGTTCTTC

D gene: TRBD2
clone size: -
J gene: TRBJ2-4
V gene: TRBV5-1
CDR3 length: 17
CDR3 protein: CASSGGTSGWTKNIQYF
CDR3 DNA: TGCGCCAGCAGCGGCGGGACTAGCGGGTGGACCAAAAACATTCAGTACTTC

D gene: -
clone size: -
J gene: TRBJ2-3
V gene: TRBV11-3
CDR3 length: 14
CDR3 protein: CASSLDQGVDTQYF
CDR3 DNA: TGTGCCAGCAGCTTAGATCAGGGTGTCGATACGCAGTATTTT

D gene: -
clone size: -
J gene: TRBJ1-1
V gene: TRBV5-1
CDR3 length: 14
CDR3 protein: CASNPGYVGTEAFF
CDR3 DNA: TGCGCCAGCAATCCAGGGTATGTTGGCACTGAAGCTTTCTTT

D gene: -
clone size: -
J gene: TRBJ2-2
V gene: TRBV7-9
CDR3 length: 16
CDR3 protein: CASSLGTLTSTGELFF
CDR3 DNA: TGTGCCAGCAGCTTAGGGACCCTCACCTCCACCGGGGAGCTGTTTTTT

D gene: -
clone size: few
J gene: TRBJ1-2
V gene: TRBV7-9
CDR3 length: 14
CDR3 protein: CASSPLGGSGGYTF
CDR3 DNA: TGTGCCAGCAGCCCCCTTGGGGGTAGTGGTGGCTACACCTTC

D gene: -
clone size: -
J gene: TRBJ1-5
V gene: TRBV11-2
CDR3 length: 13
CDR3 protein: CASSFGLNQPQHF
CDR3 DNA: TGTGCCAGCAGCTTCGGGCTCAATCAGCCCCAGCATTTT

D gene: -
clone size: -
J gene: TRBJ1-2
V gene: TRBV28
CDR3 length: 12
CDR3 protein: CASKEGGTGYTF
CDR3 DNA: TGTGCCAGCAAAGAGGGGGGGACTGGCTACACCTTC

D gene: TRBD1
clone size: -
J gene: TRBJ1-1
V gene: TRBV6-1
CDR3 length: 14
CDR3 protein: CASSVQGADTEAFF
CDR3 DNA: TGTGCCAGCAGTGTACAGGGGGCGGACACTGAAGCTTTCTTT

D gene: -
clone size: -
J gene: TRBJ1-1
V gene: TRBV11-2
CDR3 length: 12
CDR3 protein: CASSFPNTEAFF
CDR3 DNA: TGTGCCAGCAGCTTCCCAAACACTGAAGCTTTCTTT

D gene: -
clone size: few
J gene: TRBJ1-2
V gene: TRBV11-2
CDR3 length: 15
CDR3 protein: CASSPTTGGSYGYTF
CDR3 DNA: TGTGCCAGCAGCCCCACAACGGGGGGAAGCTATGGCTACACCTTC

D gene: -
clone size: -
J gene: TRBJ2-1
V gene: TRBV5-1
CDR3 length: 13
CDR3 protein: CASSAGYYNEQFF
CDR3 DNA: TGCGCCAGCAGCGCGGGTTACTACAATGAGCAGTTCTTC

D gene: TRBD2
clone size: -
J gene: TRBJ2-7
V gene: TRBV5-1
CDR3 length: 16
CDR3 protein: CASSSLAGGASYEQYF
CDR3 DNA: TGCGCCAGCAGCTCCTTAGCGGGGGGTGCCTCCTACGAGCAGTACTTC

D gene: -
clone size: -
J gene: TRBJ1-5
V gene: TRBV7-6
CDR3 length: 13
CDR3 protein: CASSPEGGRLQHF
CDR3 DNA: TGTGCCAGCAGCCCCGAGGGAGGTCGACTCCAGCATTTT

D gene: -
clone size: -
J gene: TRBJ1-5
V gene: TRBV7-9
CDR3 length: 15
CDR3 protein: CASSVDSPRNQPQHF
CDR3 DNA: TGTGCCAGCAGCGTAGACAGCCCCCGAAATCAGCCCCAGCATTTT

D gene: -
clone size: few
J gene: TRBJ1-6
V gene: TRBV28
CDR3 length: 13
CDR3 protein: CASRRDPGSPLHF
CDR3 DNA: TGTGCCAGCCGCCGGGACCCCGGGTCACCCCTCCACTTT

D gene: TRBD2
clone size: -
J gene: TRBJ2-2
V gene: TRBV6-5
CDR3 length: 15
CDR3 protein: CASRPGLVQTGELFF
CDR3 DNA: TGTGCCAGCAGACCGGGACTAGTCCAGACCGGGGAGCTGTTTTTT

D gene: -
clone size: -
J gene: TRBJ1-1
V gene: TRBV5-1
CDR3 length: 14
CDR3 protein: CASSSVRGNTEAFF
CDR3 DNA: TGCGCCAGCAGTTCGGTCAGGGGGAACACTGAAGCTTTCTTT

D gene: -
clone size: -
J gene: TRBJ2-7
V gene: TRBV6-1
CDR3 length: 14
CDR3 protein: CASSEGGRAYEQYF
CDR3 DNA: TGTGCCAGCAGTGAAGGGGGTCGAGCCTACGAGCAGTACTTC

D gene: TRBD1
clone size: -
J gene: TRBJ1-6
V gene: TRBV5-1
CDR3 length: 14
CDR3 protein: CASSTGQGGSPLHF
CDR3 DNA: TGCGCCAGCAGCACTGGACAGGGAGGGTCACCCCTCCACTTT

D gene: TRBD2
clone size: -
J gene: TRBJ2-2
V gene: TRBV18
CDR3 length: 16
CDR3 protein: CASSPTLAANTGELFF
CDR3 DNA: TGTGCCAGCTCACCAACGCTAGCGGCTAACACCGGGGAGCTGTTTTTT

D gene: TRBD2
clone size: -
J gene: TRBJ2-1
V gene: TRBV28
CDR3 length: 18
CDR3 protein: CASSFPRATGGAYNEQFF
CDR3 DNA: TGTGCCAGCAGTTTCCCCCGGGCTACGGGGGGGGCATACAATGAGCAGTTCTTC

D gene: -
clone size: -
J gene: TRBJ2-7
V gene: TRBV18
CDR3 length: 14
CDR3 protein: CASSQGIGEYEQYF
CDR3 DNA: TGTGCCAGCTCCCAAGGTATAGGAGAATACGAGCAGTACTTC